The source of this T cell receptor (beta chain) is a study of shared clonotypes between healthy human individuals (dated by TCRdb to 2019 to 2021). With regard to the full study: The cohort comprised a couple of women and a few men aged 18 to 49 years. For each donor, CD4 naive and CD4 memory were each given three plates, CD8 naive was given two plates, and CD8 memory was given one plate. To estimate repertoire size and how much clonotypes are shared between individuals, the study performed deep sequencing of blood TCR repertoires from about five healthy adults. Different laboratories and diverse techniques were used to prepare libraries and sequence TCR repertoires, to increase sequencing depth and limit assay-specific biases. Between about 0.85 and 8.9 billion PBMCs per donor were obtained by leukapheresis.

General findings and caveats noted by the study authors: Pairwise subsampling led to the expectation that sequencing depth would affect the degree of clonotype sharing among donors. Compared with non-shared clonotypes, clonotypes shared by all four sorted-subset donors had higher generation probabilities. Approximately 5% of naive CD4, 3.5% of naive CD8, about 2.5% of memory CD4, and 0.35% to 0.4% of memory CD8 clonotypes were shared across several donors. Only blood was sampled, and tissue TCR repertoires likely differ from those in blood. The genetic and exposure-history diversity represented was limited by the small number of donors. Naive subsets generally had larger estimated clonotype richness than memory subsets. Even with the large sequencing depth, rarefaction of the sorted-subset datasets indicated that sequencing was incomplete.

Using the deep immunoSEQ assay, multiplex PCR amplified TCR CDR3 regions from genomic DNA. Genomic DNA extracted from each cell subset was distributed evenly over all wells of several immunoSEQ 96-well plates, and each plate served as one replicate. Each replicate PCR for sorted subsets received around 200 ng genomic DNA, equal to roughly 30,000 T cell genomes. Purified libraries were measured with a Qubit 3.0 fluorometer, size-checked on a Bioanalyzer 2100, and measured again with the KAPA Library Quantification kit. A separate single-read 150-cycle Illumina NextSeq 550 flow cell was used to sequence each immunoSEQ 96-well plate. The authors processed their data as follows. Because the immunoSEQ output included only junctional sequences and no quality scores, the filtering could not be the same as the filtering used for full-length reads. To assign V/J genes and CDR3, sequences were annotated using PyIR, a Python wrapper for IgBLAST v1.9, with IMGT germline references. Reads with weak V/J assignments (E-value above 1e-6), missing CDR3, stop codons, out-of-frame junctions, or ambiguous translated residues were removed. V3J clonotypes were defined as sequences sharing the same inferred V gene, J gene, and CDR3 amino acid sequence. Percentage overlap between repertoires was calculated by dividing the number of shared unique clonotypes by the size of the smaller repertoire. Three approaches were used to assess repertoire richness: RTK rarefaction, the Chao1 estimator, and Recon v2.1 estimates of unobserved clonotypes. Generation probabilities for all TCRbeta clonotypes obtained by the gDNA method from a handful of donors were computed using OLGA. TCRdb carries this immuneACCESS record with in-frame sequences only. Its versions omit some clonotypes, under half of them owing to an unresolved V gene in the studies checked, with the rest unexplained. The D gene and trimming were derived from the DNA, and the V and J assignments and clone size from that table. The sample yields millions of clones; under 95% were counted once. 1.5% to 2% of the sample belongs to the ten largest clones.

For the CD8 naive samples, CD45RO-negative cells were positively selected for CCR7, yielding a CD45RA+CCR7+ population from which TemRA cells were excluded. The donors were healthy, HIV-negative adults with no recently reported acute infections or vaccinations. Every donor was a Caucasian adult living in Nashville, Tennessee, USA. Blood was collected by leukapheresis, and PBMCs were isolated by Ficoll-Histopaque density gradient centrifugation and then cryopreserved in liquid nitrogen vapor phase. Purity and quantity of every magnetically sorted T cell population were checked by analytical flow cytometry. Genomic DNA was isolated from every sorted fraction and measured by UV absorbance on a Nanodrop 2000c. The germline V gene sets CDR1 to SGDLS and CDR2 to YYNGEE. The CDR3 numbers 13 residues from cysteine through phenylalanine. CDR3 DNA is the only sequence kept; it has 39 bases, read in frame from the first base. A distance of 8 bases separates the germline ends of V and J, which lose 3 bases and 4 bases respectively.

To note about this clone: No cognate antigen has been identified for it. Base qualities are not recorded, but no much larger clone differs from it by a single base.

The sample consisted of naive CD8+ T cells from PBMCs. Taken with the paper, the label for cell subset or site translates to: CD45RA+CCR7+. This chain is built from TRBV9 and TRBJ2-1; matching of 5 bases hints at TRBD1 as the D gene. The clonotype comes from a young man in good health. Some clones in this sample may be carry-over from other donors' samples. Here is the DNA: TGTGCCAGCAGCGGACAGAATTACAATGAGCAGTTCTTC. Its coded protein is CASSGQNYNEQFF. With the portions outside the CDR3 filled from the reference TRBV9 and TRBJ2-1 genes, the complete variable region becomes DSGVTQTPKHLITATGQRVTLRCSPRSGDLSVYWYQQSLDQGLQFLIQYYNGEERAKGNILERFSAQQFPDLHSELNLSSLELGDSALYFCASSGQNYNEQFFGPGTRLTVL.